The present T cell receptor beta chain was sequenced within a study of Tregs in tolerant kidney transplant recipients. Recipient PBMCs carried a CFSE label and met irradiated graft donor PBMCs for five to seven days before FACS sorting. From germline, CDR1 is MDHEN and CDR2 SYDVKM. This CDR3 spans 13 amino acids. V lost 5 bases to trimming and J lost 8 bases; unmatched junction nucleotides: 5. On this clone itself: The antigen is unknown.

TCRdb keeps only in-frame clones here, not all; method: immunoSEQ multiplex PCR. The sample includes 8,000 or so clones, nearly 35% of them seen just once. The chain uses TRBV28 and TRBJ1-2; TRBD1 matches 10 bases. This receptor was identified in a human patient who received a combined kidney and bone marrow transplant. Sample: CD8+ T cells from blood cultured with allogeneic cells, taken before the transplant. The CDR3: CASSPKTGGGYTF. CDR3 nucleotide sequence: TGTGCCAGCAGTCCCAAGACAGGGGGCGGCTACACCTTC.